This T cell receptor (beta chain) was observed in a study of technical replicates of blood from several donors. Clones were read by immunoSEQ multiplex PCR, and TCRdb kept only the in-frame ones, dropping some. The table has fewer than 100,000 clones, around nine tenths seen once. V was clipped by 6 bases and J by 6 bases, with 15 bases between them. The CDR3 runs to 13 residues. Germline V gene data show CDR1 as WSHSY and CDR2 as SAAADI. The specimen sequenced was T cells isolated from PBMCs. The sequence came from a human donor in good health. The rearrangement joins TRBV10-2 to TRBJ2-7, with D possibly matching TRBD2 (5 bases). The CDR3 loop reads CASSEGPGIEQYF. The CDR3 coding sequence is TGCGCCAGCAGCGAAGGACCGGGGATCGAGCAGTACTTC.